Following are 9 T cell receptor beta chains from one sample sequenced in a study of shared clonotypes between healthy human individuals. As defined, naive CD8 cells were CD45RO-negative and positively selected for CCR7, with terminally differentiated effector memory CD45RA+ cells excluded. Here immunoSEQ multiplex PCR was the method, and the copy in TCRdb shows in-frame clones only, minus some. In the table there are fewer than 1 million clones, just over 95% of which are singletons. Sequencing input: naive CD8+ T cells sorted from blood. These receptors were obtained from a man between 25 and 39 years old in good health.

The gene calls are TRBV11-3 and TRBJ2-7; 7 bases agree with TRBD2. CDR3 length: 17 amino acids. V shed 5 bases and J 6 bases; nucleotides not matched to a gene: 19. Germline lookup yields CDR1 SGHNT and CDR2 YENEEA. CDR3 sequence (DNA): TGTGCCAGCAGCCCAGCCCGCAGCGGGGATTCCTACGTCGAGCAGTACTTC. Translating gives CASSPARSGDSYVEQYF.

This chain joins TRBV2 and TRBJ2-7; 8 bases are shared with TRBD2. Trimming took 4 bases from V and 2 from J; bases not matched to a gene: 4. CDR1 SNHLY and CDR2 FYNNEI come from the germline V gene. This CDR3 is built from 14 residues. In DNA form, the CDR3 reads TGTGCCAGCAGTGGAGGGACTAGTCCCTACGAGCAGTACTTC. Translated, it gives CASSGGTSPYEQYF.

The CDR3 protein is CASSPASGGSSYEQYF. CDR3 nucleotide sequence: TGTGCCAGCAGTCCGGCCTCTGGCGGGAGCTCCTACGAGCAGTACTTC. The V gene is TRBV27, the J gene TRBJ2-7; 7 positions agree with TRBD2. This CDR3 has 16 residues. V lost 5 bases and J lost 0; bases outside the gene matches: 10. CDR1 is MNHEY and CDR2 is SMNVEV in the germline V gene (reference sequence).

The rearrangement uses TRBV5-1 and TRBJ2-3; no firm D call. CDR3 length: 18 residues. The germline CDR1 and CDR2 sequences are SGHRS and YFSETQ. V lost 0 bases to trimming and J lost 0 bases, with 17 bases between them. The CDR3 DNA sequence: TGCGCCAGCAGCTTGGCCAGGATGGGATATCTTAGCACAGATACGCAGTATTTT. Its protein is CASSLARMGYLSTDTQYF.

In regard to this clone: The same CDR3 can be traced to other DNA sequences in this sample. The genes are TRBV25-1 and TRBJ2-1, with D hard to call. The V end was cut by 6 bases, the J end by 4 bases, with 4 bases between. In germline, CDR1 is MGHDK, CDR2 SYGVNS. The CDR3 is 11 residues long. This CDR3 reads CASSLYNEQFF. CDR3 nucleotide sequence: TGTGCCAGCAGCCTGTACAATGAGCAGTTCTTC.

CDR3 in DNA: TGTGCCAGCAGAACACCAGGGGGCACAGATACGCAGTATTTT. It codes for CASRTPGGTDTQYF. This chain uses TRBV6-5 with TRBJ2-3, with D possibly TRBD1 on 6 matching bases. The CDR3 spans 14 residues. V was clipped by 6 bases and J by 1 base, with 11 bases between them. Germline V gene sequence: CDR1 MNHEY, CDR2 SVGAGI.

The chain links TRBV9 to TRBJ1-1; D unresolved. Trimming took 9 bases from V and 5 from J, leaving 20 bases between them. The V gene's germline CDR1 is SGDLS and CDR2 YYNGEE. The CDR3 has 14 residues. The DNA for the CDR3 is TGTGCCACCTCAATCGGGCCCGGTTCGACTGAAGCTTTCTTT. It specifies CATSIGPGSTEAFF.

The V gene is TRBV9, the J gene TRBJ2-3, with D perhaps being TRBD1 or TRBD2 (6 bases each). V was shortened by 3 bases and J by 4 bases, with 15 bases between the two germline ends. The V gene's germline CDR1 is SGDLS and CDR2 YYNGEE. The CDR3 covers 15 residues. The CDR3: CASSGGAERADTQYF. The DNA for the CDR3 is TGTGCCAGCAGCGGGGGGGCGGAACGGGCAGATACGCAGTATTTT.

The V and J genes are TRBV5-1 and TRBJ2-7; perhaps TRBD2 as D (5 bases). There are 15 residues in the CDR3. CDR1 is SGHRS, CDR2 YFSETQ, per germline. V was pared by 0 bases and J by 3 bases, with 13 bases between. The CDR3 region is CASSLEVSAIYEQYF. Written as DNA, the CDR3 is TGCGCCAGCAGCTTGGAAGTTAGCGCGATCTACGAGCAGTACTTC.